The T cell receptor (beta chain) described here comes from a study of T-cell reconstitution after alpha-beta-depleted transplantation in children. Molecular barcoding with unique molecular identifiers was used for the TCRbeta library. TCRdb reprocessed the PCR reads with MiXCR, giving one entry per CDR3 protein. The data contain about 460,000 distinct CDR3 sequences, around 12% of them singletons. This clonotype was counted between two and nine times. The TCR was taken from a human donor who donated a stem cell graft to a child with combined immunodeficiency. The sample in question was PBMCs from the stem cell graft donor, obtained from the stem cell graft.

The CDR3 region is CASSLGSSFAGELFF. The CDR3 coding sequence is TGCGCCAGCAGCTTAGGGAGTTCGTTTGCCGGGGAGCTGTTTTTT. This chain joins TRBV5-1 and TRBJ2-2; D possibly corresponds to TRBD2 (5 bases). V lost 2 bases to trimming and J lost 6 bases, with 14 bases between them. The CDR3 has 15 residues. The germline V gene has CDR1 SGHRS and CDR2 YFSETQ.